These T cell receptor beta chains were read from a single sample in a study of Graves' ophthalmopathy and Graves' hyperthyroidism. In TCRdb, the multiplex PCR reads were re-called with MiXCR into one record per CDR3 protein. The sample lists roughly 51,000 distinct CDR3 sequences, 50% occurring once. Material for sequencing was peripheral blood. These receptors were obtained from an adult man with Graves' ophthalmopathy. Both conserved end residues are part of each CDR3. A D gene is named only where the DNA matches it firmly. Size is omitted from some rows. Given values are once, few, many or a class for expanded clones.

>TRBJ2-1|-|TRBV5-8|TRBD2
CASSPRGLAGGKISYNEQFF
TGTGCCAGCAGCCCTCGGGGACTAGCGGGGGGAAAAATCTCCTACAATGAGCAGTTCTTC
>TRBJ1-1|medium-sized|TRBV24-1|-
CATHAGVGTEAFF
TGTGCCACCCATGCGGGGGTAGGCACTGAAGCTTTCTTT
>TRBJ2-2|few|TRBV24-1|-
CATSDSRDTGELFF
TGTGCCACCAGTGATTCCAGGGATACCGGGGAGCTGTTTTTT
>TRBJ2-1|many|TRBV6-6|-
CASSYSNGGFNEQFF
TGTGCCAGCAGTTACTCGAACGGGGGCTTCAATGAGCAGTTCTTC
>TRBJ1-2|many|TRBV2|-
CASSAPGTENRVYGYTF
TGTGCCAGCAGTGCCCCAGGGACCGAAAATAGGGTCTATGGCTACACCTTC
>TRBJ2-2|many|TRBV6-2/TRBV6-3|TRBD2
CASSPFGGGPNTGELFF
TGTGCCAGCAGTCCTTTCGGCGGGGGTCCGAACACCGGGGAGCTGTTTTTT
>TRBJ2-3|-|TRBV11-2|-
CASSLGGGGFDEQYF
TGTGCCAGCAGCTTAGGGGGAGGCGGGTTCGACGAGCAGTATTTT
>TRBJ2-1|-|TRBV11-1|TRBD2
CASSAGTSGREQFF
TGTGCCAGCAGCGCCGGGACTAGCGGGAGGGAGCAGTTCTTC
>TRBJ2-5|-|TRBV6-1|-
CASSEQGRETQYF
TGTGCCAGCAGTGAACAGGGGAGAGAGACCCAGTACTTC
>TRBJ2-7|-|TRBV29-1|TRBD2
CIVGAGLAGNPYEQYF
TGCATCGTGGGCGCGGGACTAGCGGGGAACCCTTACGAGCAGTACTTC
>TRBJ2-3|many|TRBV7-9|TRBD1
CASSLSRQGANTQYF
TGTGCCAGCAGCTTATCCAGACAGGGTGCAAATACGCAGTATTTT
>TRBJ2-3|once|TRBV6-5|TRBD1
CASSYGKGQGRDTQYF
TGTGCCAGCAGTTACGGAAAGGGACAGGGAAGGGATACGCAGTATTTT
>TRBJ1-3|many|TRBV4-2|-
CASSQYLGTATSGNTIYF
TGTGCCAGCAGCCAGTACCTTGGGACGGCAACCTCTGGAAACACCATATATTTT
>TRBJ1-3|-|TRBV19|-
CASSIKDYYGYTFGSGNTIYF
-
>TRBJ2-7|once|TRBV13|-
CASTVGSGNYEQYF
TGTGCCAGCACCGTCGGGTCTGGAAACTACGAGCAGTACTTC
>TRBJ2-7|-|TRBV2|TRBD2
CASRGTSGRAVEQYF
TGTGCCAGCAGGGGGACTAGCGGGAGGGCCGTCGAGCAGTACTTC
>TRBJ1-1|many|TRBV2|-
CASSEASGVNTEAFF
TGTGCCAGCAGCGAGGCCAGCGGAGTGAACACTGAAGCTTTCTTT
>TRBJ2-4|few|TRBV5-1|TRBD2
CASSPGLGAKNIQYF
TGCGCCAGCAGTCCAGGACTAGGTGCCAAAAACATTCAGTACTTC
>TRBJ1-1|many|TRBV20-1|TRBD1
CSAVGQVSFEAFF
TGCAGTGCCGTGGGACAGGTTAGCTTTGAAGCTTTCTTT
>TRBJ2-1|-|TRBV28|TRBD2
CASSLASQAGDNNEQFF
TGTGCCAGCAGTCTCGCCAGTCAGGCGGGAGATAACAATGAGCAGTTCTTC
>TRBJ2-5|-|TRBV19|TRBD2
CASGTGTSVATQYF
TGTGCCAGCGGAACCGGGACTAGCGTTGCGACCCAGTACTTC
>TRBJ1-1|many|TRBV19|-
CASSDNSGTEAFF
TGTGCCAGTAGTGATAACAGCGGCACTGAAGCTTTCTTT